What follows is one T cell receptor beta chain and its context. What it binds is not known. This entry belongs to a study of identical twins. Study-wide findings and caveats: Within twin pairs, the out-of-frame alpha sequences they shared showed excess low generation probability.

J gave up 6 bases and V 8 bases, and 9 bases lay outside the gene matches. Per germline, CDR1 ENHRY and CDR2 SYGVKD. The CDR3 loop spans 14 amino acids. Only healthy Caucasians were included as donors. It was template switching that added a universal primer site, and there were unique molecular identifiers on the cDNA. TCRdb processed the 5' RACE reads anew with MiXCR; each CDR3 protein has one entry. The profile shows about 240,000 distinct CDR3 sequences, 6% to 8% of them singletons. The data were also submitted as part of a second study, on yellow fever vaccine responses in identical twins.

V is TRBV10-3 and J is TRBJ2-7; 11 bases align to TRBD2. Material: CD8+ T cells sorted from blood. This TCR was sampled from a woman aged 18-29 years in good health. The CDR3 nucleotides read TGTGCCATCTTGGTGACTAGCGGGAAGTTCGAGCAGTACTTC. Amino acid sequence: CAILVTSGKFEQYF.